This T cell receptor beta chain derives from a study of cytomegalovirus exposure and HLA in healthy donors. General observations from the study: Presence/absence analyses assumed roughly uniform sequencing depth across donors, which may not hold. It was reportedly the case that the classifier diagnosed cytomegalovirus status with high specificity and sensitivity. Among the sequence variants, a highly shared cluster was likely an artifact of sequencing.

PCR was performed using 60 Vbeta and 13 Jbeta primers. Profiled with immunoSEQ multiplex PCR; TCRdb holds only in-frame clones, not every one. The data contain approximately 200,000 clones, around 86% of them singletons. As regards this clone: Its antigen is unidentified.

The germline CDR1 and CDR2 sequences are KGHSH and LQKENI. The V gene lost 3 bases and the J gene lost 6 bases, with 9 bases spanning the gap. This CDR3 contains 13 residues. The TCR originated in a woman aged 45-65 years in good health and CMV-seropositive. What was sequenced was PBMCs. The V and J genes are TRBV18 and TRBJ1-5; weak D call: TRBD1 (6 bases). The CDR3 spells CASSPPGVQPQHF. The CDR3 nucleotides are TGTGCCAGCTCACCGCCAGGGGTTCAGCCCCAGCATTTT.